This is a list of T cell receptor beta chains from one sample in a study of post-analysis software for immune sequencing data. TCRdb fed the PCR reads into MiXCR, producing one record per CDR3 protein. The sample has 450,000 or so distinct CDR3 sequences; 45% are singletons. Material: blood. The receptor set was obtained from a girl under 18 with multiple sclerosis. Both conserved end residues are part of each CDR3. D genes are given only for firm matches. Part of the rows lack a size; the others show once, few, many or a class for expanded clones.

TRBJ2-1	16	TRBV4-1	many	TRBD1	TGCGCCAGCAGCCGAGAGGACAGGGAGTTTTACAATGAGCAGTTCTTC	CASSREDREFYNEQFF
TRBJ2-6	17	TRBV27	NA	NA	TGTGCCAGCAGTTTCCATGGACTCGCCCCTGGGGCCAACGTCCTGACTTTC	CASSFHGLAPGANVLTF
TRBJ2-7	11	TRBV29-1	NA	TRBD1	TGCAGCATTAACAGGGGCTACGAGCAGTACTTC	CSINRGYEQYF
TRBJ2-1	17	TRBV24-1	NA	TRBD2	TGTGCCACCAGTGCAGGGGATGCGGGGGGGATACACAATGAGCAGTTCTTC	CATSAGDAGGIHNEQFF
TRBJ2-3	17	TRBV12-3/TRBV12-4	NA	NA	TGTGCCAGCAGTTCCTCATGGGGGAGGCAGCTCACAGATACGCAGTATTTT	CASSSSWGRQLTDTQYF
TRBJ2-1	16	TRBV29-1	NA	TRBD2	TGCAGCGTTGAAGATCGGGGGGAGCGCTCCTACAATGAGCAGTTCTTC	CSVEDRGERSYNEQFF
TRBJ2-7	15	TRBV5-1	NA	NA	TGCGCCAGCCGACTTTACCCGGGGGGCGCCTACGAGCAGTACTTC	CASRLYPGGAYEQYF
TRBJ2-2	14	TRBV2	NA	TRBD1	TGTGCCTGCAGGGGGACAGTGAACACCGGGGAGCTGTTTTTT	CACRGTVNTGELFF
TRBJ2-1	20	TRBV7-8	few	TRBD2	TGTGCCAGCAGCTTTATCGTGGGTAAGGTGGGGACTAGCGGATACAATGAGCAGTTCTTC	CASSFIVGKVGTSGYNEQFF
TRBJ2-7	13	TRBV20-1	few	TRBD2	TGCAGTGCCGGGAGTAGCGGGAACTACGAGCAGTACTTC	CSAGSSGNYEQYF
TRBJ2-6	15	TRBV13	NA	TRBD1	TGTGCCAGCAGTTACACAGGGGCTGGGACCAACGTCCTGACTTTC	CASSYTGAGTNVLTF
TRBJ1-1	12	TRBV29-1	NA	NA	TGCAGCGGGCTCAGGGAGACCACTGAAGCTTTCTTT	CSGLRETTEAFF
TRBJ2-3	16	TRBV7-2	few	NA	TGTGCCAGCAGCTTGAGGCCGCTACCGGGCACAGATACGCAGTATTTT	CASSLRPLPGTDTQYF
TRBJ2-2	13	TRBV13	NA	NA	TGTGCCAGCAGCTTAGAGCTCACCGGGGAGCTGTTTTTT	CASSLELTGELFF
TRBJ2-7	15	TRBV4-1	NA	TRBD1	TGCGCCAGCAGCCAAGATGGACAGGGCTCCTACGAGCAGTACTTC	CASSQDGQGSYEQYF
TRBJ2-7	13	TRBV7-2	NA	NA	TGTGCCAGCAGCTTAAGCTGGGGGTACGAGCAGTACTTC	CASSLSWGYEQYF
TRBJ2-7	13	TRBV7-8	once	TRBD1	TGTGCCAGCAGGGGGGACAGGGGCAACGAGCAGTACTTC	CASRGDRGNEQYF
TRBJ2-1	17	TRBV28	few	TRBD2	TGTGCCAGCAGTTTTCTTTACCCTAGCGGGAGTGGAAATGAGCAGTTCTTC	CASSFLYPSGSGNEQFF
TRBJ2-7	17	TRBV12-3/TRBV12-4	NA	TRBD2	TGTGCCAGCAGTAGGACTAGCGGGCTACACCGGCGACACGAGCAGTACTTC	CASSRTSGLHRRHEQYF
TRBJ1-2	15	TRBV12-3/TRBV12-4	NA	TRBD1	TGTGCCAACAGTTCACCGGACAGGGGGCACTATGGCTACACCTTC	CANSSPDRGHYGYTF
TRBJ2-7	15	TRBV2	NA	TRBD2	TGTGCCAGCAGTAACGCCGGGACTAGCACCGACGAGCAGTACTTC	CASSNAGTSTDEQYF
TRBJ1-2	14	TRBV6-6	NA	NA	TGTGCCAGCAGTGCAGGGGACCTTAACTATGGCTACACCTTC	CASSAGDLNYGYTF
TRBJ1-1	13	TRBV5-1	few	NA	TGCGCCAGCAGCATAGGGACCGACACTGAAGCTTTCTTT	CASSIGTDTEAFF
TRBJ1-2	15	TRBV5-1	once	NA	TGCGCCAGCAAGCCCCGGGACCTATCTAACTATGGCTACACCTTC	CASKPRDLSNYGYTF
TRBJ2-1	17	TRBV4-3	NA	TRBD2	TGCGCCAGCAGCCAAGATAGGGGACTAGCGGGAGGGGATGAGCAGTTCTTC	CASSQDRGLAGGDEQFF
TRBJ2-3	13	TRBV20-1	NA	TRBD2	TGCAGTGCTAGACTAGCGGGAGGAGATACGCAGTATTTT	CSARLAGGDTQYF
TRBJ2-7	13	TRBV5-1	many	NA	TGCGCCAGCAGCTTAGACAGAGCGTACGAGCAGTACTTC	CASSLDRAYEQYF
TRBJ2-4	16	TRBV16	NA	NA	TGTGCCAGCAGCCAGAGACAGGAGTTAGCCAAAAACATTCAGTACTTC	CASSQRQELAKNIQYF
TRBJ2-7	13	TRBV12-3/TRBV12-4	few	NA	TGTGCCACAAGGGGGGGGGCCAGCTACGAGCAGTACTTC	CATRGGASYEQYF
TRBJ2-7	15	TRBV9	NA	NA	TGTGCCAGCAGCGTAGGGGTTATGTTGTCCTACGAGCAGTACTTC	CASSVGVMLSYEQYF
TRBJ2-1	16	TRBV4-1	few	NA	TGCGCCAGCAGCCCCCACGAGCAGCTCTCCTACAATGAGCAGTTCTTC	CASSPHEQLSYNEQFF
TRBJ2-7	15	TRBV10-3	few	TRBD2	TGTGCCACCCATATCGCAGCGGGAGGGCCCTACGAGCAGTACTTC	CATHIAAGGPYEQYF
TRBJ1-6	13	TRBV20-1	few	NA	TGCAGTGCTGGCAGAGGGGAGCCCTCACCCCTCCACTTT	CSAGRGEPSPLHF
TRBJ2-7	15	TRBV10-3	NA	TRBD1	TGTGCCATCAGTCAACGGGACAGCTTGCTTACCGGGCAGTACTTC	CAISQRDSLLTGQYF
TRBJ2-7	15	TRBV28	few	NA	TGTGCCAGCAGTCCCTACGGGACTGGTGCCTACGAGCAGTACTTC	CASSPYGTGAYEQYF
TRBJ2-6	14	TRBV29-1	NA	NA	TGCAGCGTTGAGACGGGAACTGGGGCCAACGTCCGGACTTTC	CSVETGTGANVRTF
TRBJ1-1	14	TRBV5-1	NA	NA	TGCGCCAGCAGCTCGGGACCAACGGAGACTGAAGCTTTCTTT	CASSSGPTETEAFF
TRBJ2-5	15	TRBV5-1	NA	NA	TGCGCCAGCAGCTGGCGGGGCGTAGGGGCAGAGACCCAGTACTTC	CASSWRGVGAETQYF
TRBJ1-2	13	TRBV11-2	NA	NA	TGTGCCAGCAGCTTAGATCGGGGGTGTGGCTACACCTTC	CASSLDRGCGYTF
TRBJ2-2	18	TRBV12-3/TRBV12-4	NA	TRBD2	TGTGCCAGCAGCCGCGATACTAGCGGGGGGATGGGCACCGGGGAGCTGTTTTTT	CASSRDTSGGMGTGELFF
TRBJ2-7	12	TRBV11-2	NA	NA	TGTGCCAGCTCCCCAGGGTTCTACGAGCAGTACTTC	CASSPGFYEQYF